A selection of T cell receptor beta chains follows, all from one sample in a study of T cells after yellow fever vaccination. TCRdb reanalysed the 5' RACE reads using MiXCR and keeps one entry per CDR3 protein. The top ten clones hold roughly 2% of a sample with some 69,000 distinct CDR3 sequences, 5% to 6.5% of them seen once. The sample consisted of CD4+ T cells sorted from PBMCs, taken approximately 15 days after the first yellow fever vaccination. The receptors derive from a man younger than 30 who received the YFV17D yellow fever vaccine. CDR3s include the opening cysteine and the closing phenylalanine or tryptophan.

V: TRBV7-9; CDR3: CASSLVQYTQYF
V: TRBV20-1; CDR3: CSARRGGMNTEAFF
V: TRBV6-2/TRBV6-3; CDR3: CASRGQVSMNTEAFF
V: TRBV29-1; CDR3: CSAAQGKEGEQYF
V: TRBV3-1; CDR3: CASSNRGGNSPLHF
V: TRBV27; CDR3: CTSSPRTSGDNEQFF
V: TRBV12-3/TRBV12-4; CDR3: CASSFVQMNSPLHF
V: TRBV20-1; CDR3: CSASSAGTAITDTQYF
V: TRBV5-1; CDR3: CASSLLSGGPEQYF
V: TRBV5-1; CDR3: CASSLGQGMYGYTF
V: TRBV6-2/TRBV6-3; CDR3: CASTLATKNIQYF
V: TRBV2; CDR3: CASSEGLHGDIQYF
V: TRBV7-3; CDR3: CASSRGGGTEAFF
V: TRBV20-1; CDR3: CSARAPKGRAGELFF
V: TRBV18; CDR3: CASSPPGNSGNTIYF
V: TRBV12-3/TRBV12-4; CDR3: CASRVAGDEKLFF
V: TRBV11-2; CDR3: CASSPLILRRSRGYTF
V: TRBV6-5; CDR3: CASSFQSGDTEAFF
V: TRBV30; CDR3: CAWSRQGAGYGYTF
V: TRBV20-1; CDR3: CSARRGLGGSVIQYF
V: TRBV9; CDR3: CASSVAQMGTEAFF
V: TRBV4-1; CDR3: CASNAGGGKGSGANVLTF
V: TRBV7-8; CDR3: CASSDRVLNTEAFF
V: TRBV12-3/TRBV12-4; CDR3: CASSFRALGGNTIYF
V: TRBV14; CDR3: CASSPGADYGYTF
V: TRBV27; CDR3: CASSQSLGGAVYNEQFF
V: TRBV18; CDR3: CASSPPSSSYGYTF
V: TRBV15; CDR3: CATSRDVMTGGKQFF
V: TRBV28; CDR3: CASSIPPGAGANVLTF
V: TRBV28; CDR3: CASRSGQVLNTGELFF
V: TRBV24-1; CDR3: CATSDIQGAGTDTQYF
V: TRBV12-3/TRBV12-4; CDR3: CASSLEGSSYEQYF
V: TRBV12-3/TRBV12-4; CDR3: CASSLGLARGRSVPNQPQHF
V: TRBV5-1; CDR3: CASSLEGPQAFF
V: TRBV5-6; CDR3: CASSFKGSANEKLFF
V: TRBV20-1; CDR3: CSASRGNTGELFF
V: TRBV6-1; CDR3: CASTLGPFYGYTF
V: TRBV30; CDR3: CAWSPGWGYGYTF
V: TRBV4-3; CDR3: CASSQHPDTQYF
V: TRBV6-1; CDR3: CASSGGRLSIEAQYF
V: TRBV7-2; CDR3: CASSLMAAANGYTF
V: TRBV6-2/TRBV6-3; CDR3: CATSLSTSGRETQYF
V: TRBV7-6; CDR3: CASSLSQGPSNEKLFF
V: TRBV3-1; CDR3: CASSRSPGGQDTQYF